This T cell receptor beta chain is from a study of blood T cell repertoires in COVID-19. For the study at large: Samples came from the United States, Italy and Spain, spanning acute and convalescent COVID-19.

Only in-frame clones appear in the TCRdb table, and some are missing; sequencing was by immunoSEQ multiplex PCR. The sample includes roughly 25,000 clones, around 72% of them seen just once. V was shortened by 3 bases and J by 0 bases, with 7 bases between the two germline ends. The CDR3 has 14 residues. Germline assignment: CDR1 MNHEY and CDR2 SMNVEV (reference sequence). The chain couples TRBV27 to TRBJ2-3, with D unresolved. Sequenced material: peripheral blood. This clonotype was obtained from a woman older than 75 with acute or convalescent COVID-19. DNA of the CDR3: TGTGCCAGCAGTTTTCAGACTAGCACAGATACGCAGTATTTT. The encoded protein is CASSFQTSTDTQYF.